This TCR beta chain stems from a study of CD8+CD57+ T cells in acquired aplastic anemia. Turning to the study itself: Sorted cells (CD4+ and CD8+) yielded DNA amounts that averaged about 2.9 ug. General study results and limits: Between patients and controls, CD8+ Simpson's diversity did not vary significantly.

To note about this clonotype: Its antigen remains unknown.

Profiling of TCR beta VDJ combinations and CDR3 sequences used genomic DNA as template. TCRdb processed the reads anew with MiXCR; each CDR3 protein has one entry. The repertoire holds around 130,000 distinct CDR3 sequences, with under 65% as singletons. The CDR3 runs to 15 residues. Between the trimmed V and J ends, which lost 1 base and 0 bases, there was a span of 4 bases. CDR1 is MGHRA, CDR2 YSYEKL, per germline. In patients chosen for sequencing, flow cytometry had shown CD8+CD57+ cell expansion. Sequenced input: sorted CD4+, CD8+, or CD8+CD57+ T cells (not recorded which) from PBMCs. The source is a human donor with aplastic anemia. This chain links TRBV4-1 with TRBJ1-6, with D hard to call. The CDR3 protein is CASSQAYSYNSPLHF. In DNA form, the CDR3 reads TGCGCCAGCAGCCAAGCCTACTCCTATAATTCACCCCTCCACTTT.